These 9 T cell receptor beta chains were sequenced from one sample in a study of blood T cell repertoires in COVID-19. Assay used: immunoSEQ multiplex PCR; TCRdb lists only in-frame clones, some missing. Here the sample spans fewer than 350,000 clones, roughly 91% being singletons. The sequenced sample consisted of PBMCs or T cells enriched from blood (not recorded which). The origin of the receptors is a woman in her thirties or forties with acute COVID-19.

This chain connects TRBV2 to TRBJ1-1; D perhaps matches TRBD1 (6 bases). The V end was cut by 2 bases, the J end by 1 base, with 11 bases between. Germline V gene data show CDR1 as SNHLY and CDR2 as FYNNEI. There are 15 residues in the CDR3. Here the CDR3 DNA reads TGTGCCAGCAGTGAAATCGCAGGGGCGAACACTGAAGCTTTCTTT. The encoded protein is CASSEIAGANTEAFF.

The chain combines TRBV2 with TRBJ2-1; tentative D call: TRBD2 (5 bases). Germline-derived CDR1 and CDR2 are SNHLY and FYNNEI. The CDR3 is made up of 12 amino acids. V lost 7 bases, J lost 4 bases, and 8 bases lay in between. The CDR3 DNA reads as TGTGCCAGCAAGGGAGAATACAATGAGCAGTTCTTC. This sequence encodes CASKGEYNEQFF.

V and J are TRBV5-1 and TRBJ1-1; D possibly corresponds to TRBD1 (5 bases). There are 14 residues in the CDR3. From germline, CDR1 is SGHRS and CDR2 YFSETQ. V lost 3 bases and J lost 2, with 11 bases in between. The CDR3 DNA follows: TGCGCCAGCAGCTCGGGGGGACCTAACACTGAAGCTTTCTTT. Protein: CASSSGGPNTEAFF.

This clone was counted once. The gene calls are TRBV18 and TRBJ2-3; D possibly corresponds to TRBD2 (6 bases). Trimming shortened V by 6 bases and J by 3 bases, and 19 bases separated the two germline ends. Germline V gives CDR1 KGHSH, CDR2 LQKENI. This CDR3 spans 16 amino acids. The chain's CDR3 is CASSPAGTYPTDTQYF. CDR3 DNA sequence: TGTGCCAGCTCCCCGGCCGGGACTTACCCTACAGATACGCAGTATTTT. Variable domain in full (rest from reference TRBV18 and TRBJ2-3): NAGVMQNPRHLVRRRGQEARLRCSPMKGHSHVYWYRQLPEEGLKFMVYLQKENIIDESGMPKERFSAEFPKEGPSILRIQQVVRGDSAAYFCASSPAGTYPTDTQYFGPGTRLTVL.

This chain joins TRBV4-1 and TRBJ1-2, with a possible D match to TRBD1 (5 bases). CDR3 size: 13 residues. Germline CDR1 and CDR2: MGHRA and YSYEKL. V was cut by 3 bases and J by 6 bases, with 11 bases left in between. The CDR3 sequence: CASSHPSGNGYTF. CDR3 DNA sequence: TGCGCCAGCAGCCACCCTTCAGGGAATGGCTACACCTTC.

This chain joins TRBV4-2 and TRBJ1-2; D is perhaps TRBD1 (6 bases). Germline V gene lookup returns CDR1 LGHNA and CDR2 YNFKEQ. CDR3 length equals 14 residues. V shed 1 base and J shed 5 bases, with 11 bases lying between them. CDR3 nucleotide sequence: TGTGCCAGCAGCCAAGCTATCACAGGGTATGGCTACACCTTC. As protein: CASSQAITGYGYTF.

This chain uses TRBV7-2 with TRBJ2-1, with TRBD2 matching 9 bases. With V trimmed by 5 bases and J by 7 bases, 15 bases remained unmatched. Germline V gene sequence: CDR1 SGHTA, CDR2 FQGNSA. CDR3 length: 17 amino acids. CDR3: CASSPAGLAGTGNEQFF. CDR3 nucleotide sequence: TGTGCCAGCAGCCCAGCGGGTCTAGCGGGAACGGGGAATGAGCAGTTCTTC.

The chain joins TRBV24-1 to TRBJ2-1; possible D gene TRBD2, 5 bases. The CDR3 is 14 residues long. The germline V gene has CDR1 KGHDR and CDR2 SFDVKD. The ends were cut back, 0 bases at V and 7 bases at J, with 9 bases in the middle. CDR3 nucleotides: TGTGCCACCAGTGATTTGCGTTCGGGAAATGAGCAGTTCTTC. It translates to CATSDLRSGNEQFF.

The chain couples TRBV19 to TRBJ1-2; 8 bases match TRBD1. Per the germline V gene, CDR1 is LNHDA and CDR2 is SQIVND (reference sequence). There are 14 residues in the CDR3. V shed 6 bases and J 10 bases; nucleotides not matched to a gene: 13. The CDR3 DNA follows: TGTGCCAGTAGCATACCGAGCCGTCAGGGGGCCTACACCTTC. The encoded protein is CASSIPSRQGAYTF.